This T cell receptor beta chain was found in a study of beta chain features in type 1 diabetes. This clone was recorded a few times. Its specificity is unknown. Germline assignment: CDR1 MGHDK and CDR2 SYGVNS. This CDR3 comprises 13 residues. The V gene lost 4 bases and the J gene lost 7 bases, with 13 bases spanning the gap. TCRB transcripts that were expressed got sequenced, as all of the isolated RNA had been reverse transcribed. Repertoires were generated with immunoSEQ multiplex PCR, while TCRdb's copy carries only in-frame clones and drops some. The table has a few hundred thousand clones, about 14% seen once; the top ten hold approximately 0.021%. Study-wide findings and caveats: Moderate yet significant TCRB CDR3 shortening was seen in Type 1 diabetes patients in all four CD4+ subsets.

V usage is TRBV25-1 and J usage is TRBJ1-2; D may be TRBD1 (5 bases). The origin of this receptor is a man aged 30 to 45 with type 1 diabetes. Source material: naive CD4+ T cells from blood. This chain's CDR3 is CASSARTQTGYTF. The CDR3 coding sequence is TGTGCCAGCAGTGCAAGGACACAGACTGGCTACACCTTC.